The 21 T cell receptor beta chains given below trace back to one sample, sequenced in a study of T cell repertoires in cytomegalovirus infection. TCRdb re-derived calls from the reads in MiXCR, one entry per CDR3 protein. Of 100,000 or so distinct CDR3 sequences listed, around 22% are singletons. Sequencing was done on a sample of CD8+ T cells from PBMCs. The origin of the receptors is a human donor in good health (CMV status not recorded). Some clones in this sample may be carry-over from other donors' samples.

This clonotype showed up many times. The chain carries TRBV10-3 and TRBJ2-2; tentatively, D is TRBD1 or TRBD2 (5 bases each). The CDR3 sequence is 13 residues long. The germline V gene encodes CDR1 ENHRY and CDR2 SYGVKD. With 7 bases removed from V and 4 bases from J, the gap between germline ends came to 10 bases. The CDR3 DNA reads TGTGCCATCAAGGCAGGGAGCACCGGGGAGCTGTTTTTT. This translates into CAIKAGSTGELFF.

This clonotype was counted a few times. V usage is TRBV25-1 and J usage is TRBJ2-2; D unclear. CDR3 size: 11 residues. CDR1 and CDR2 from the germline V gene are MGHDK and SYGVNS. The ends were cut back, 8 bases at V and 6 bases at J, with 7 bases in the middle. The DNA of the CDR3 is TGTGCCAGCCGCCGGGCCGGGGAGCTGTTTTTT. Translated, it gives CASRRAGELFF.

In its sample, this clonotype was seen a few times. The V gene is TRBV7-6, the J gene TRBJ2-5, with D perhaps assigned TRBD1 or TRBD2 (5 bases each). The CDR3 extends over 14 amino acids. CDR1 and CDR2 from the germline V gene are SGHVS and FNYEAQ. Trimming took 5 bases from V and 5 from J, leaving 15 bases between them. The CDR3 coding sequence is TGTGCCAGCAGCCCCCGGGACCGAGGGGAGACCCAGTACTTC. Its protein is CASSPRDRGETQYF.

This clonotype was detected once. The chain has TRBV7-2 and TRBJ1-5; D is ambiguous. This CDR3 is built from 15 residues. Germline CDR1 reads SGHTA; CDR2 reads FQGNSA. V was pared by 1 base and J by 4 bases, with 11 bases between. This CDR3 is CASSLEGSTNQPQHF. The CDR3 DNA reads as TGTGCCAGCAGCTTAGAGGGATCTACTAATCAGCCCCAGCATTTT.

This clonotype was counted between two and nine times. The V gene is TRBV7-2, the J gene TRBJ1-2; D is unresolved. The germline CDR1 and CDR2 sequences are SGHTA and FQGNSA. CDR3 length: 12 amino acids. Trimming cost V 5 bases and J 10 bases, with 14 bases left between them. This CDR3 is CASSAAERNYTF. The CDR3, as DNA: TGTGCCAGCAGCGCAGCAGAAAGGAACTACACCTTC. Full variable domain (missing parts from reference TRBV7-2 and TRBJ1-2): GAGVSQSPSNKVTEKGKDVELRCDPISGHTALYWYRQSLGQGLEFLIYFQGNSAPDKSGLPSDRFSAERTGGSVSTLTIQRTQQEDSAVYLCASSAAERNYTFGSGTRLTVV.

This CDR3 is CASLLSGSISDTQYF. The DNA of the CDR3 is TGTGCCAGCCTGTTGAGCGGGAGTATCTCAGATACGCAGTATTTT. The chain employs TRBV11-2 and TRBJ2-3; 8 nucleotides match TRBD2. Losses at the gene ends were 8 bases for V and 4 bases for J; bases not matched to a gene: 11. CDR1 SGHAT and CDR2 FQNNGV come from the germline V gene. The CDR3 contains 15 residues.

Only a few counts were recorded for this clonotype. This chain links TRBV2 with TRBJ1-4; 9 nucleotides align to TRBD1. This CDR3 contains 17 residues. V lost 2 bases, J lost 0 bases, and 4 bases stayed unmatched. Per germline, CDR1 SNHLY and CDR2 FYNNEI. CDR3 nucleotides: TGTGCCAGCAGTGAAATCCGGGACAGGGCAACTAATGAAAAACTGTTTTTT. It translates to CASSEIRDRATNEKLFF. Full variable domain (rest looked up from reference TRBV2 and TRBJ1-4): EPEVTQTPSHQVTQMGQEVILRCVPISNHLYFYWYRQILGQKVEFLVSFYNNEISEKSEIFDDQFSVERPDGSNFTLKIRSTKLEDSAMYFCASSEIRDRATNEKLFFGSGTQLSVL.

This clonotype was recorded a few times. V gene TRBV7-6 combines with J gene TRBJ2-1, with TRBD1 matching over 10 bases. There are 15 residues in the CDR3. V lost 5 bases, J lost 6 bases, and 7 bases stayed unmatched. CDR1 SGHVS and CDR2 FNYEAQ come from the germline V gene. CDR3 protein: CASSRGTGDFNEQFF. CDR3 in DNA: TGTGCCAGCAGCCGCGGGACAGGGGATTTCAATGAGCAGTTCTTC.

This clonotype was counted at least ten times. This rearrangement joins TRBV28 to TRBJ1-5, with D possibly matching TRBD1 (5 bases). Germline values: CDR1 MDHEN, CDR2 SYDVKM. The CDR3 has 15 residues. The V end was cut by 2 bases, the J end by 1 base, with 9 bases between. The CDR3: CASSLRRGSNQPQHF. In DNA form, the CDR3 reads TGTGCCAGCAGTTTAAGGAGGGGAAGCAATCAGCCCCAGCATTTT.

J is TRBJ2-3 and V is TRBV5-6; 13 nucleotides line up with TRBD2. The CDR3 loop spans 16 amino acids. Germline-derived CDR1 and CDR2 are SGHDT and YYEEEE. After removal of 4 bases from V and 3 bases from J, the junction contained 5 bases not matched to a gene. For the CDR3, the DNA is TGTGCCAGCAGCGCCCGGACTAGCGGGAGAACAGATACGCAGTATTTT. Encoded protein: CASSARTSGRTDTQYF. Looking up the rest from reference TRBV5-6 and TRBJ2-3 gives the full variable domain: DAGVTQSPTHLIKTRGQQVTLRCSPKSGHDTVSWYQQALGQGPQFIFQYYEEEERQRGNFPDRFSGHQFPNYSSELNVNALLLGDSALYLCASSARTSGRTDTQYFGPGTRLTVL.

This clonotype was detected only a few times. The V gene is TRBV19, the J gene TRBJ1-2; the D is unclear. This CDR3 spans 10 amino acids. Trimming took off 8 bases at V and 8 bases at J, with 9 bases between the two ends. Germline V gives CDR1 LNHDA, CDR2 SQIVND (reference sequence). The CDR3 DNA reads as TGTGCCAGTTTCCGAGGCGGCTACACCTTC. Protein product: CASFRGGYTF.

This rearrangement joins TRBV7-9 to TRBJ1-2; tentatively, D is TRBD1 (5 bases). Germline V CDR1 and CDR2: SEHNR, FQNEAQ (reference sequence). Between the trimmed V and J ends, which lost 7 bases and 2 bases, there was a span of 8 bases. The CDR3 runs to 12 residues. The CDR3 is CASTSGNYGYTF. CDR3 DNA: TGTGCCAGCACCTCAGGGAACTATGGCTACACCTTC.

This clonotype was recorded at least ten times. CDR3 loop: CASSLAGAGELFF. In DNA, the CDR3 is TGTGCCAGCAGCTTGGCAGGGGCCGGGGAGCTGTTTTTT. This chain links TRBV7-8 with TRBJ2-2; tentative D call: TRBD1 (6 bases). CDR3 length equals 13 residues. From germline, CDR1 is SGHVS and CDR2 FQNEAQ. Trimming removed 3 bases from V and 6 bases from J, with 8 bases in between.

This clonotype was picked up a small number of times. This rearrangement joins TRBV18 to TRBJ2-5; D ambiguous. Germline V gene sequence: CDR1 KGHSH, CDR2 LQKENI. The V end lost 2 bases, the J end lost 1 base, and 8 bases lay between the germline ends. This CDR3 has 14 amino acids. The CDR3: CASSPWAVQETQYF. The CDR3 DNA reads as TGTGCCAGCTCACCATGGGCAGTCCAAGAGACCCAGTACTTC. Together with reference TRBV18 and TRBJ2-5, the CDR3 gives the full variable domain: NAGVMQNPRHLVRRRGQEARLRCSPMKGHSHVYWYRQLPEEGLKFMVYLQKENIIDESGMPKERFSAEFPKEGPSILRIQQVVRGDSAAYFCASSPWAVQETQYFGPGTRLLVL.

This clonotype was recorded many times. V is TRBV19 and J is TRBJ2-7, with D uncertain. V lost 3 bases, J lost 2 bases, and 8 bases lay in between. This CDR3 has 13 residues. Germline lookup yields CDR1 LNHDA and CDR2 SQIVND (reference sequence). The CDR3 sequence: CASSIRGPYEQYF. Here the CDR3 DNA reads TGTGCCAGTAGTATTCGCGGTCCCTACGAGCAGTACTTC.

The rearrangement links TRBV7-9 to TRBJ1-1, with no clear D. Germline V CDR1 and CDR2: SEHNR, FQNEAQ (reference sequence). V was shortened by 2 bases and J by 5 bases, with 9 bases between the two germline ends. The CDR3 loop spans 13 amino acids. The CDR3 sequence is CASSLWSGTEAFF. In nucleotides, the CDR3 is TGTGCCAGCAGCTTATGGTCCGGGACTGAAGCTTTCTTT.

The gene calls are TRBV4-3 and TRBJ2-1, with 10 bases fitting TRBD1. The CDR3 is made up of 16 amino acids. V lost 0 bases, J lost 4 bases, and 3 bases stayed unmatched. CDR1 is LGHNA and CDR2 is YSLEER in the germline V gene. CDR3 region: CASSQDRTGGYNEQFF. The CDR3 DNA sequence: TGCGCCAGCAGCCAAGACCGGACAGGGGGTTACAATGAGCAGTTCTTC.

This clonotype was seen a few times. CDR3 protein: CASSLDSGANVLTF. In DNA, the CDR3 is TGTGCCAGCAGCCTCGATTCTGGGGCCAACGTCCTGACTTTC. The J gene is TRBJ2-6, the V gene TRBV9, with D unclear. From germline, CDR1 is SGDLS and CDR2 YYNGEE. The CDR3 is 14 amino acids. With 4 bases removed from V and 1 base from J, the gap between germline ends came to 6 bases.

At least ten counts were recorded for this clonotype. The rearrangement joins TRBV12-3 or TRBV12-4 to TRBJ1-6; 10 positions match TRBD1. The CDR3 extends over 14 amino acids. The ends lost 6 bases at V and 10 bases at J; junction bases unmatched: 6. The CDR3 DNA reads as TGTGCCAGCAGAAGGGGACAGGGGAGGTCACCCCTCCACTTT. Its protein is CASRRGQGRSPLHF.

The chain links TRBV7-2 to TRBJ2-7; TRBD2 aligns across 12 bases. The V segment lost 5 bases and the J segment 6 bases; nucleotides outside the gene matches: 8. The CDR3 runs to 15 residues. Germline V gene lookup returns CDR1 SGHTA and CDR2 FQGNSA. The CDR3 sequence: CASSASGRAGSEQYF. The CDR3 DNA reads TGTGCCAGCAGCGCTAGCGGGAGGGCGGGTAGCGAGCAGTACTTC.

The chain employs TRBV20-1 and TRBJ1-1, with a tentative D call TRBD1 (5 bases). Trimming left V 5 bases short and J 11 bases short, with 15 bases between. The germline V gene encodes CDR1 DFQATT and CDR2 SNEGSKA (reference sequence). CDR3 length equals 11 residues. The DNA of the CDR3 is TGCAGTGCTGACCCTCAGGGATTGGCTTTCTTT. It specifies CSADPQGLAFF.